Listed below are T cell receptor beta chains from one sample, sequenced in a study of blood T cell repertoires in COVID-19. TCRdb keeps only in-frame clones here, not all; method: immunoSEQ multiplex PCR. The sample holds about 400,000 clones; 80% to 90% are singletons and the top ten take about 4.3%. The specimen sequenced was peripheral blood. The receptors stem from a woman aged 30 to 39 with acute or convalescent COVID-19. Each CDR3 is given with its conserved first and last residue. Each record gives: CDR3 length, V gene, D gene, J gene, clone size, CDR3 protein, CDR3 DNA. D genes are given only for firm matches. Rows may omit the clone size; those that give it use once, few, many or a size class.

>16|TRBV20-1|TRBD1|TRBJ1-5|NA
CSASQDRGFRNQPQHF
TGCAGTGCTAGTCAGGACAGGGGTTTTCGGAATCAGCCCCAGCATTTT
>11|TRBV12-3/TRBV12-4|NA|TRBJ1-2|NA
CASRDSYGYTF
TGTGCCAGCAGGGACAGCTATGGCTACACCTTC
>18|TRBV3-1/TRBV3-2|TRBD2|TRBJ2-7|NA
CASSQGVSGGRFSYEQYF
TGTGCCAGCAGCCAAGGGGTTAGCGGGGGGAGGTTCTCCTACGAGCAGTACTTC
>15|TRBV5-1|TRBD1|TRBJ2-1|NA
CASSSTGATYNEQFF
TGCGCCAGCAGCTCAACAGGGGCGACCTACAATGAGCAGTTCTTC
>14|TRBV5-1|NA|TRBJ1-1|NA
CASSSTGTYTEAFF
TGCGCCAGCAGCTCAACAGGGACCTACACTGAAGCTTTCTTT
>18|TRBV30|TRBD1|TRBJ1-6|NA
CAWGEGTDPSPYNSPLHF
TGTGCCTGGGGAGAAGGGACAGACCCCTCTCCCTATAATTCACCCCTCCACTTT
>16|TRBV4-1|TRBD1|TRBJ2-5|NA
CASSQDLTGSLETQYF
TGCGCCAGCAGCCAAGATCTGACAGGGTCGTTGGAGACCCAGTACTTC
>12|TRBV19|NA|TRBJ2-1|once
CASSFQGDEQFF
TGTGCCAGTAGTTTCCAGGGCGATGAGCAGTTCTTC
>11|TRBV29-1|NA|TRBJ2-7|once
CSIRVGNEQYF
TGCAGCATCAGGGTAGGGAACGAGCAGTACTTC
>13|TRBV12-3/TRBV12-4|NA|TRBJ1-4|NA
CASKPTRDEKLFF
TGTGCCAGCAAACCTACCCGGGATGAAAAACTGTTTTTT
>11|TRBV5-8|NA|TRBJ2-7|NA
CASSFTREQYF
TGTGCCAGCAGCTTTACTCGCGAGCAGTACTTC
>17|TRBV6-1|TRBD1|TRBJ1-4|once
CASSEEDRAATNEKLFF
TGTGCCAGCAGTGAAGAGGACAGGGCTGCAACTAATGAAAAACTGTTTTTT
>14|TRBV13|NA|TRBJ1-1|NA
CASSSGGMDTEAFF
TGTGCCAGCAGTTCGGGGGGCATGGACACTGAAGCTTTCTTT
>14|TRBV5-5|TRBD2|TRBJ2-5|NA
CASSMTSGQETQYF
TGTGCCAGCAGCATGACTAGCGGGCAAGAGACCCAGTACTTC
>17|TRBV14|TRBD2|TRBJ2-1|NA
CASSQDLGLAGGDEQFF
TGTGCCAGCAGCCAAGATTTGGGACTAGCGGGGGGGGATGAGCAGTTCTTC
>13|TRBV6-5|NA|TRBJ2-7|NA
CASTPAGSHEQYF
TGTGCCAGCACCCCCGCGGGGTCCCACGAGCAGTACTTC
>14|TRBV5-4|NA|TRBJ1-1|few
CASSLSQTNTEAFF
TGTGCCAGCAGCTTGTCCCAGACTAACACTGAAGCTTTCTTT
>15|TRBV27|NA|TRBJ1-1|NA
CASSLSQGADARAFF
TGTGCCAGCAGTTTATCACAAGGAGCGGACGCCCGAGCTTTCTTT
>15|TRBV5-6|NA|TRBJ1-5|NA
CASSLGGSVIQPQHF
TGTGCCAGCAGCTTGGGAGGGAGCGTAATTCAGCCCCAGCATTTT
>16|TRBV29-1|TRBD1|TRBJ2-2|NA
CSVGVRTGMNTGELFF
TGCAGCGTTGGCGTCCGGACAGGGATGAACACCGGGGAGCTGTTTTTT
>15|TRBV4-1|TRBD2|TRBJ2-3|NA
CASSHGLELVDTQYF
TGCGCCAGCAGCCATGGACTAGAGCTTGTGGATACGCAGTATTTT
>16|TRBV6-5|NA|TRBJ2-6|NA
CASSYSGVSGANVLTF
TGTGCCAGCAGTTACTCGGGCGTCTCTGGGGCCAACGTCCTGACTTTC
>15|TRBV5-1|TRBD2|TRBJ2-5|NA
CASSGAWGGQETQYF
TGCGCCAGCAGCGGCGCATGGGGGGGCCAAGAGACCCAGTACTTC
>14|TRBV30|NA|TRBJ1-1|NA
CAWSVHRFRTEAFF
TGTGCCTGGAGTGTACATCGCTTTCGTACTGAAGCTTTCTTT
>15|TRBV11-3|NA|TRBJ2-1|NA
CASSPREVSYNEQFF
TGTGCCAGCAGCCCCAGGGAAGTATCCTACAATGAGCAGTTCTTC
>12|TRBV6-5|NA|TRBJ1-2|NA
CASTRGGDGYTF
TGTGCCAGCACTCGGGGGGGGGATGGCTACACCTTC
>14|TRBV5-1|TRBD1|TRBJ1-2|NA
CASKRQGNDYGYTF
TGCGCCAGCAAAAGACAGGGGAATGACTATGGCTACACCTTC